This TCR beta chain was identified in a study of CXCR3-negative and CXCR3-positive naive CD8 T cells. The wider study: Summed over all libraries, TRB reads came to 110 million to 150 million, with about 1.5 +/- 0.3 million per library.

Naive cells were sorted as CD45RO-, CCR7+, CD27+ and CD95-. Points from the study as a whole: Hydrophobicity of TRB CDR3s was greater in CXCR3-positive naive cells than in CXCR3-negative naive cells. Diversity was high in both naive subsets and much lower in memory cells.

UMI labels and 5' RACE were used to prepare the TRB cDNA libraries. TCRdb reprocessed the 5' RACE reads, with one entry per CDR3 protein and no DNA. The repertoire table contains over 70,000 distinct CDR3 sequences. The CDR3 loop spans 15 amino acids. Germline CDR1 and CDR2: MDHEN and SYDVKM. As concerns this clonotype: What it binds is unknown.

This rearrangement joins TRBV28 to TRBJ2-5; without DNA, the TCRdb call of TRBD2 cannot be checked. The sequenced sample consisted of naive CXCR3+ CD8+ T cells from blood. The subset here: CD45RO-CCR7+CD27+CD95- naive CD8+ T cells expressing CXCR3 (TNR3+). The sequence derives from a human donor in good health. Some clones in this sample may be carry-over from other donors' samples. The CDR3 here is CASLGRAEYQETQYF. Full variable domain (outside the CDR3, taken from reference TRBV28 and TRBJ2-5): DVKVTQSSRYLVKRTGEKVFLECVQDMDHENMFWYRQDPGLGLRLIYFSYDVKMKEKGDIPEGYSVSREKKERFSLILESASTNQTSMYLCASLGRAEYQETQYFGPGTRLLVL.